The clone carrying this T cell receptor (beta chain) was counted once. This CDR3 contains 18 residues. The trim removed 2 bases at V and 0 bases at J, leaving 3 bases unmatched. Germline CDR1 is KGHSH and CDR2 is LQKENI. This sample is part of a study of blood T cell repertoires in COVID-19. Across the whole study: The United States, Italy and Spain supplied acute and convalescent COVID-19 samples. Sources were T cells, B-cell-depleted T cells, or PBMCs; the material itself was cDNA or gDNA.

Under the authors' procedure: Amplification of reference gene primers was used by the study to estimate nucleated cell counts. Sequenced by immunoSEQ multiplex PCR; TCRdb stores in-frame clones only, minus some. The DNA gave D and trimming, while V, J and clone size come from that table. This table has over 60,000 clones, approximately 84% appearing once. The V gene is TRBV18, the J gene TRBJ2-3; 15 bases align to TRBD2. The origin of this receptor is a man between 65 and 80 years old with active or convalescent COVID-19. The sequenced material came from peripheral blood. The CDR3: CASSPGLAGGASTDTQYF. Here the CDR3 DNA reads TGTGCCAGCTCACCAGGACTAGCGGGAGGGGCAAGCACAGATACGCAGTATTTT.